These T cell receptor beta chains were read from a single sample in a study of metastatic and nonmetastatic thyroid tumors. TCRdb re-analyzed the PCR reads using MiXCR. The sample has 50,000 to 60,000 clones; about 15% are singletons. The material sequenced was blood. These receptors originate from a female donor with papillary thyroid cancer or a benign thyroid nodule (not recorded which). Some clones in this sample may be carry-over from other donors' samples. CDR3s include the opening cysteine and the closing phenylalanine or tryptophan. A D gene is named only where the DNA matches it firmly. Size is omitted from some rows. Given values are once, few, many or a class for expanded clones.

V gene: TRBV6-1; J gene: TRBJ2-3; D gene: -; clone size: -; CDR3 DNA: TGTGCCAGCAGTGAAGCAACGACGCAGTATTTT; CDR3 protein: CASSEATTQYF
V gene: TRBV27; J gene: TRBJ2-3; D gene: TRBD2; clone size: many; CDR3 DNA: TGTGCCAGCAGTGGGATGACTAGCGGGAATGGAGATACGCAGTATTTT; CDR3 protein: CASSGMTSGNGDTQYF
V gene: TRBV28; J gene: TRBJ1-5; D gene: -; clone size: many; CDR3 DNA: TGTGCCAGCAGTCCTCAGGTGTGGATATATAGCAATCAGCCCCAGCATTTT; CDR3 protein: CASSPQVWIYSNQPQHF
V gene: TRBV7-2; J gene: TRBJ2-3; D gene: TRBD2; clone size: -; CDR3 DNA: TGTGCCAGCAGTCGTAGCGGGAGAGTCGCGGATACGCAGTATTTT; CDR3 protein: CASSRSGRVADTQYF
V gene: TRBV6-5; J gene: TRBJ2-7; D gene: -; clone size: -; CDR3 DNA: TGTGCCAGCAGTTACTCTGGGGGTCCAAGCTCCTACGAGCAATACTTC; CDR3 protein: CASSYSGGPSSYEQYF
V gene: TRBV10-1; J gene: TRBJ2-1; D gene: TRBD2; clone size: many; CDR3 DNA: TGCGCCAGCAGCGCCGGGACTAGCTTGATTGAGCAGTTCTTC; CDR3 protein: CASSAGTSLIEQFF
V gene: TRBV6-2/TRBV6-3; J gene: TRBJ2-1; D gene: TRBD2; clone size: many; CDR3 DNA: TGTGCCAGCAGTTACCGGACTAGAAGACAGTTCTTC; CDR3 protein: CASSYRTRRQFF
V gene: TRBV9; J gene: TRBJ2-7; D gene: -; clone size: many; CDR3 DNA: TGTGCCAGCAGCGTAGCCCAAGACTTC; CDR3 protein: CASSVAQDF
V gene: TRBV7-6; J gene: TRBJ2-7; D gene: TRBD2; clone size: many; CDR3 DNA: TGTGCCAGCAGCCTGGGACTAGCGGGGTACGAGCAGTACTTC; CDR3 protein: CASSLGLAGYEQYF
V gene: TRBV7-9; J gene: TRBJ2-5; D gene: -; clone size: few; CDR3 DNA: TGTGCCAGCAGCTTACGGGGCAGTAAAGAGACCCAGTACTTC; CDR3 protein: CASSLRGSKETQYF
V gene: TRBV28; J gene: TRBJ1-1; D gene: -; clone size: many; CDR3 DNA: TGTGCCAGCACGGAGTCGAACACTGAAGCTTTCTTT; CDR3 protein: CASTESNTEAFF
V gene: TRBV27; J gene: TRBJ1-2; D gene: -; clone size: many; CDR3 DNA: TGTGCCAGCAGTTTATCTAAGATAGTAGGGGTACAAGGCTACACCTTC; CDR3 protein: CASSLSKIVGVQGYTF
V gene: TRBV6-5; J gene: TRBJ2-1; D gene: TRBD1; clone size: many; CDR3 DNA: TGTGCCAGCAGTTATACGCGAGGGACAGGGGGCATGAATGAGCAGTTCTTC; CDR3 protein: CASSYTRGTGGMNEQFF